This T cell receptor (beta chain) was obtained from a study of neurological immune-mediated disorders. Study details: Relapsing-remitting disease was seen in about 90% of the roughly 35 multiple sclerosis patients, and secondary progressive disease was seen in 3.

Unmatched junction bases numbered 5, after V lost 6 bases and J lost 1 base. The CDR3 is 13 residues long. From germline, CDR1 is DFQATT and CDR2 SNEGSKA (reference sequence). One entry per CDR3 protein results from TCRdb running MiXCR on the 5' RACE reads. The sample carries around 50,000 distinct CDR3 sequences, 3.8% recorded once. The sample holds a few counts of this clonotype. Its antigen is still unknown. Unsorted libraries were prepared from 2 million PBMCs that had been stored at -80 C. Points from the study as a whole: Phylogenetically, 18 of 34 multiple sclerosis patients' repertoires fell into one related-CDR3 cluster, a possible signature.

This sequence joins TRBV20-1 and TRBJ2-5, with TRBD2 matching over 7 bases. The receptor's source is a man between 60 and 75 years old with multiple sclerosis. Sequencing input: PBMCs. CDR3 DNA: TGCAGTGCGGAGAGCGGGGCCCAAGAGACCCAGTACTTC. Protein: CSAESGAQETQYF.